This T cell receptor beta chain was sequenced for a study of cytomegalovirus exposure and HLA in healthy donors. The study's findings and limits: From TCR beta sequences, most subjects' HLA-A and HLA-B alleles were reportedly predicted accurately. A later analysis linked a missense variant in DCLRE1C to the trimming of TCR beta V and J genes.

60 Vbeta and 13 Jbeta primers were used in PCR. This table comes from immunoSEQ multiplex PCR, and its TCRdb copy is limited to in-frame clones, with some not included. Among roughly 110,000 clones listed, just over 70% were seen once. With regard to this clone: Antigen specificity is unknown.

Trimming removed 4 bases from V and 4 bases from J; junction bases left unmatched: 13. The CDR3 runs to 18 residues. Looked up from germline, CDR1 is MNHEY and CDR2 is SMNVEV (reference sequence). The receptor's source is a boy younger than 18 in good health and CMV-seronegative. The gene calls are TRBV27 and TRBJ2-1, with 10 bases matching TRBD1. Sequenced: PBMCs. CDR3 region: CASSYGTGAFIMYNEQFF. CDR3 bases: TGTGCCAGCAGTTATGGGACAGGGGCTTTCATTATGTACAATGAGCAGTTCTTC.